Below are 19 T cell receptor beta chains sequenced from a single sample in a study of beta chain features in type 1 diabetes. Expressed TCRB transcripts were sequenced, since all the RNA that had been isolated was reverse transcribed. Here immunoSEQ multiplex PCR was the method, and the copy in TCRdb shows in-frame clones only, minus some. Of 350,000 to 450,000 clones in the sample, around 15% were seen once. Source material: naive CD4+ T cells from blood. These receptors all stem from a woman under 30 in good health.

The V gene is TRBV7-2, the J gene TRBJ2-1; D may be TRBD2 (6 bases). This CDR3 has 15 residues. The ends were cut back, 5 bases at V and 4 bases at J, with 15 bases in the middle. Per the germline V gene, CDR1 is SGHTA and CDR2 is FQGNSA. The CDR3 nucleotides read TGTGCCAGCAGCACTCGGGAGACTGGTTACAATGAGCAGTTCTTC. Protein product: CASSTRETGYNEQFF.

The gene calls are TRBV5-1 and TRBJ2-1, with a tentative D call TRBD2 (5 bases). Trimming took 5 bases from V and 7 from J, leaving 10 bases between them. The CDR3 covers 12 residues. Per germline, CDR1 SGHRS and CDR2 YFSETQ. CDR3 nucleotide sequence: TGCGCCAGCAGGGAGGCGGAAAATGAGCAGTTCTTC. Protein: CASREAENEQFF.

This chain connects TRBV9 to TRBJ2-7; TRBD1 matches 9 bases. Germline CDR1 and CDR2: SGDLS and YYNGEE. This CDR3 contains 14 residues. J gave up 3 bases and V 4 bases, and 5 bases lay outside the gene matches. The CDR3 bases are TGTGCCAGCAGCTCACAGGGGGCATTCTACGAGCAGTACTTC. Translated: CASSSQGAFYEQYF.

This chain joins TRBV5-1 and TRBJ2-1; possible D gene TRBD1, 6 bases. Germline-derived CDR1 and CDR2 are SGHRS and YFSETQ. The CDR3 has 14 amino acids. V was pared by 4 bases and J by 2 bases, with 10 bases between. CDR3 sequence: CASSPGQTYNEQFF. In nucleotides, the CDR3 is TGCGCCAGCAGCCCTGGACAGACCTACAATGAGCAGTTCTTC. Combining the CDR3 with reference TRBV5-1 and TRBJ2-1 gives the whole variable domain KAGVTQTPRYLIKTRGQQVTLSCSPISGHRSVSWYQQTPGQGLQFLFEYFSETQRNKGNFPGRFSGRQFSNSRSEMNVSTLELGDSALYLCASSPGQTYNEQFFGPGTRLTVL.

The chain carries TRBV15 and TRBJ2-1; 8 bases are shared with TRBD2. Germline V CDR1 and CDR2: LNHNV, YYDKDF (reference sequence). V was pared by 6 bases and J by 5 bases, with 6 bases of the junction left unmatched. This CDR3 is built from 14 residues. The DNA for the CDR3 is TGTGCCACCAGGGGAACTAGCGGAAACAATGAGCAGTTCTTC. It translates to CATRGTSGNNEQFF.

This sequence joins TRBV5-4 and TRBJ1-2; TRBD1 might be the D (6 bases). The CDR3 loop spans 13 amino acids. From germline, CDR1 is SGHNT and CDR2 YYREEE (reference sequence). With 1 base removed from V and 7 bases from J, the gap between germline ends came to 11 bases. The DNA for the CDR3 is TGTGCCAGCAGCTTGTACAGGGCGGGTGGCTACACCTTC. This sequence encodes CASSLYRAGGYTF.

The V and J genes are TRBV29-1 and TRBJ2-3; D not certain. Germline V CDR1 and CDR2: SQVTM, ANQGSEA. The CDR3 is 15 residues long. V gave up 4 bases and J gave up 1 base, with 15 bases separating them. The DNA of the CDR3 is TGCAGCGTTGCATCTCACCCACGGGGCACAGATACGCAGTATTTT. Its translation: CSVASHPRGTDTQYF.

The chain is built from TRBV4-3 and TRBJ2-2; 9 positions agree with TRBD2. The CDR3 has 18 amino acids. J lost 6 bases, V lost 0 bases, and 11 bases had no gene match. Germline V gives CDR1 LGHNA, CDR2 YSLEER. CDR3 in amino acids: CASSQDPREGAEAGELFF. CDR3 nucleotide sequence: TGCGCCAGCAGCCAAGATCCGCGGGAGGGGGCTGAAGCCGGGGAGCTGTTTTTT.

The chain recombines TRBV4-3 with TRBJ2-1, with TRBD1 matching over 8 bases. CDR1 LGHNA and CDR2 YSLEER come from the germline V gene. With 3 bases clipped from V and 3 bases from J, the junction kept 1 base outside the gene matches. The CDR3 runs 14 residues. The chain's CDR3 is CASSHGQGYNEQFF. For the CDR3, the DNA is TGCGCCAGCAGCCACGGACAGGGCTACAATGAGCAGTTCTTC.

This clone came up a few times. V is TRBV27 and J is TRBJ1-4; D is unresolved. The CDR3 extends over 12 amino acids. The V gene lost 8 bases and the J gene lost 7 bases, with 11 bases spanning the gap. CDR1 is MNHEY, CDR2 SMNVEV, per germline (reference sequence). The CDR3, as DNA: TGTGCCAGCGGGGAGGACGGTGAAAAACTGTTTTTT. Its protein product is CASGEDGEKLFF.

The chain has TRBV7-9 and TRBJ2-5; 9 nucleotides line up with TRBD1. The CDR3 spans 16 residues. The V gene end was trimmed by 4 bases and the J gene end by 5 bases; junction bases not matched to a gene: 11. Looked up from germline, CDR1 is SEHNR and CDR2 is FQNEAQ (reference sequence). Here the CDR3 DNA reads TGTGCCAGCAGCTGGTGGACAGGGGCTATCGGGGAGACCCAGTACTTC. Translating gives CASSWWTGAIGETQYF.

The V gene is TRBV6-5, the J gene TRBJ2-1; D uncertain. This CDR3 comprises 15 residues. The V end was cut by 6 bases, the J end by 6 bases, with 18 bases between. Per germline, CDR1 MNHEY and CDR2 SVGAGI. The CDR3 nucleotides are TGTGCCAGCAGCCCCGATCTGGTAAGCTCCAATGAGCAGTTCTTC. Residues: CASSPDLVSSNEQFF.

The J gene is TRBJ1-2, the V gene TRBV13; D unclear. In germline, CDR1 is PRHDT, CDR2 FYEKMQ (reference sequence). This CDR3 contains 13 residues. Trimming took 2 bases from V and 2 from J, leaving 6 bases between them. CDR3 sequence: CASSLTGNYGYTF. The CDR3 DNA reads as TGTGCCAGCAGCTTAACGGGGAACTATGGCTACACCTTC.

The chain employs TRBV7-2 and TRBJ2-1, with TRBD1 matching over 8 bases. Looked up from germline, CDR1 is SGHTA and CDR2 is FQGNSA. This CDR3 is 15 amino acids long. V dropped 1 base and J dropped 7; count of bases not matched to a gene: 6. The CDR3 sequence is CASSLDGQGWNEQFF. The CDR3 DNA is TGTGCCAGCAGCTTAGACGGACAGGGATGGAATGAGCAGTTCTTC.

This clone appeared a few times. This sequence joins TRBV7-3 and TRBJ2-7, with 7 positions matching TRBD1. The CDR3 runs 14 residues. Germline lookup yields CDR1 SGHTA and CDR2 FQGTGA. Trimming at V came to 4 bases and at J to 2 bases, leaving 5 bases not matched to a gene. The chain's CDR3 is CASSSGQYPYEQYF. The CDR3 nucleotides are TGTGCCAGCAGCTCGGGACAGTACCCCTACGAGCAGTACTTC.

This clone was found a few times. This rearrangement joins TRBV5-6 to TRBJ1-5, with D maybe TRBD1 (5 bases). Germline CDR1 is SGHDT and CDR2 is YYEEEE. The CDR3 totals 14 residues. The V end lost 4 bases, the J end lost 2 bases, and 10 bases lay between the germline ends. CDR3 sequence reads: CASSKEQGNQPQHF. For the CDR3, the DNA is TGTGCCAGCAGCAAAGAACAGGGCAATCAGCCCCAGCATTTT.

This clone was counted a few times. The chain carries TRBV19 and TRBJ2-1, with 9 bases identical to TRBD1. The CDR3 runs 14 residues. The V segment lost 1 base and the J segment 7 bases; nucleotides outside the gene matches: 2. Per the germline V gene, CDR1 is LNHDA and CDR2 is SQIVND (reference sequence). The CDR3 is CASSIGTGVNEQFF. CDR3 nucleotide sequence: TGTGCCAGTAGTATAGGGACAGGGGTGAATGAGCAGTTCTTC.

This rearrangement joins TRBV30 to TRBJ1-4, with D tentatively TRBD1 (6 bases). V lost 2 bases and J 5 bases, leaving 15 bases between the germline ends. Germline CDR1 reads GTSNPN; CDR2 reads SVGIG (reference sequence). This CDR3 spans 15 amino acids. For the CDR3, the DNA is TGTGCCTGGAGTCCCCCGGGGACACTCAATGAAAAACTGTTTTTT. This gives the protein CAWSPPGTLNEKLFF. The full variable domain, rest sourced from reference TRBV30 and TRBJ1-4, is SQTIHQWPATLVQPVGSPLSLECTVEGTSNPNLYWYRQAAGRGLQLLFYSVGIGQISSEVPQNLSASRPQDRQFILSSKKLLLSDSGFYLCAWSPPGTLNEKLFFGSGTQLSVL.

The V call is TRBV5-1, the J call TRBJ1-4, with D perhaps TRBD1 (6 bases). The CDR3 has 13 amino acids. The V and J ends lost 5 bases and 8 bases respectively, with 13 bases between them. Germline V gene data show CDR1 as SGHRS and CDR2 as YFSETQ. The CDR3 sequence is CASRQQGGEKLFF. The DNA for the CDR3 is TGCGCCAGCAGACAACAGGGTGGGGAAAAACTGTTTTTT. Based on the CDR3 plus reference TRBV5-1 and TRBJ1-4, the full variable domain is KAGVTQTPRYLIKTRGQQVTLSCSPISGHRSVSWYQQTPGQGLQFLFEYFSETQRNKGNFPGRFSGRQFSNSRSEMNVSTLELGDSALYLCASRQQGGEKLFFGSGTQLSVL.